The clone carrying this TCR beta chain has at least ten counts. Its antigen remains unidentified. Thyroid surgery took place with no prior treatment in any patient. V was trimmed by 5 bases and J by 1 base, leaving 9 bases between them. Germline lookup yields CDR1 MDHEN and CDR2 SYDVKM. CDR3 length equals 14 residues. This entry belongs to a study of metastatic and nonmetastatic thyroid tumors. Study observations and caveats: Significantly higher TCR beta diversity was reportedly seen in malignant thyroid tumors than benign nodules, in blood and tumor.

MiXCR reprocessed the PCR reads for TCRdb. The sample lists about 20,000 clones; more than 10% were seen once. The sequenced material came from blood. The chain recombines TRBV28 with TRBJ1-5, with TRBD1 as a possible D gene (6 bases). The TCR was taken from a male donor with papillary thyroid cancer or a benign thyroid nodule (not recorded which). Some clones in this sample may be carry-over from other donors' samples. The CDR3 sequence is CASSTRGSNQPQHF. DNA of the CDR3: TGTGCCAGCAGTACAAGGGGGAGCAATCAGCCCCAGCATTTT.